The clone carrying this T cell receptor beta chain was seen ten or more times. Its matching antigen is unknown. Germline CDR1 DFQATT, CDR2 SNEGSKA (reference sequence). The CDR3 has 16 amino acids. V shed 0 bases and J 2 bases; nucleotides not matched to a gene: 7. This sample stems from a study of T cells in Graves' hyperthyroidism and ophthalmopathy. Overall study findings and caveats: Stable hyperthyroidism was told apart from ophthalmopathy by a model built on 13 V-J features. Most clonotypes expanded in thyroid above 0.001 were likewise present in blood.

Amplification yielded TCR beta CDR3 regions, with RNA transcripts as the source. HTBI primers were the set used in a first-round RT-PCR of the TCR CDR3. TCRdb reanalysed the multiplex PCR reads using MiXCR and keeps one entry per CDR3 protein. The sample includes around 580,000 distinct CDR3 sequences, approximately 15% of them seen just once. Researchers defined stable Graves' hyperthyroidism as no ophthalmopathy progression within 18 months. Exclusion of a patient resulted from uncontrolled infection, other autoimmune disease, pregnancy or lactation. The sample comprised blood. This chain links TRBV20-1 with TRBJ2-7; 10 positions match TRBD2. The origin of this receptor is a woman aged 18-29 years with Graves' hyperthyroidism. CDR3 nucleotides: TGCAGTGCTAGAGAAGCTAGCGGGGGCCTAACCTACGAGCAGTACTTC. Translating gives CSAREASGGLTYEQYF.